This TCR beta chain originates from a study of T-cell reconstitution after alpha-beta-depleted transplantation in children (dated by TCRdb to 2016 to 2018). Broadly, across the study: The study quantitatively tracked T-cell immune reconstitution after TCRalphabeta/CD19-depleted allogeneic hematopoietic cell transplantation in children using TCR repertoire profiling.

Library preparation employed PCR. The listed sequencing device is Illumina HiSeq 2500. To normalize quantification of the TCRbeta repertoire, the TCR libraries were built with molecular barcoding that relied on unique molecular identifiers. TCRdb ran its own pipeline on the public reads, namely fastp trimming at Q25 and MiXCR clone calling, and kept in-frame beta chains. Every CDR3 protein is listed once, alongside the most common genes and DNA of its rows. Counted in this sample were about 540,000 distinct CDR3 sequences; about 16% of them appeared once. The ten largest clones capture more than 2.5% of the sample. From the cysteine up to the phenylalanine, the CDR3 has a length of 14 residues. The CDR3 DNA has 42 bases and is translated from base 1. At the junction V is shortened by 6 bases and J by 3 bases, with 13 bases in between. This clonotype was counted ten times or more. The antigen it binds to is not known. Base qualities are not provided; no much larger clone lies one nucleotide away.

The clonotype was recovered from a human donor who donated a stem cell graft to a child with acute lymphoblastic leukemia. The chain links TRBV12-3 or TRBV12-4 with TRBJ2-3; TRBD2 is perhaps the D gene, given 6 matching bases. The sequenced sample was PBMCs from the stem cell graft donor, obtained from the stem cell graft. The DNA sequence is given as TGTGCCAGCAGCCTCTCTGGGGGGACAGATACGCAGTATTTT. Its amino acids are CASSLSGGTDTQYF.